A selection of T cell receptor beta chains follows, all from one sample in a study of CD8+CD57+ T cells in acquired aplastic anemia. TCRdb fed the reads into MiXCR, producing one record per CDR3 protein. The data hold approximately 170,000 distinct CDR3 sequences, with roughly half observed a single time. The sequencing sample was made of sorted CD4+, CD8+, or CD8+CD57+ T cells (not recorded which) from PBMCs. The origin of the receptors is a human donor in good health, serving as a control. Both conserved end residues are part of each CDR3. The D gene is left open where the match is weak. Size tells how often a clone was seen (once, few, many) or the class of an expanded clone, and some rows leave it out.

D gene: -
J gene: TRBJ1-6
clone size: many
V gene: TRBV20-1
CDR3 DNA: TGCAGTGCTAGACTCGCCCGGGACGGATATTCACCCCTCCACTTT
CDR3 protein: CSARLARDGYSPLHF

D gene: -
J gene: TRBJ1-1
clone size: -
V gene: TRBV20-1
CDR3 DNA: TGCAGTGCAAAAGGTCCGTCCGAGGCTTTCTTT
CDR3 protein: CSAKGPSEAFF

D gene: -
J gene: TRBJ1-6
clone size: -
V gene: TRBV12-3/TRBV12-4
CDR3 DNA: TGTGCCAGCAGCCTAGGGACTGGGGGCTCATCCCTCCACTTT
CDR3 protein: CASSLGTGGSSLHF

D gene: -
J gene: TRBJ2-3
clone size: -
V gene: TRBV20-1
CDR3 DNA: TGCAGTGCTAGAGATGAAGCGGCTAGCACAGATACGCAGTATTTT
CDR3 protein: CSARDEAASTDTQYF

D gene: TRBD1
J gene: TRBJ1-5
clone size: few
V gene: TRBV2
CDR3 DNA: TGTGCCAGCAGGACAGGGGTGAATCAGCCCCAGCATTTT
CDR3 protein: CASRTGVNQPQHF

D gene: TRBD2
J gene: TRBJ2-2
clone size: -
V gene: TRBV19
CDR3 DNA: TGTGCCAGTAGTCCATCCTCTAGCGGAGGGAGCGGGGAGCTGTTTTTT
CDR3 protein: CASSPSSSGGSGELFF

D gene: -
J gene: TRBJ1-2
clone size: -
V gene: TRBV2
CDR3 DNA: TGTGCCAGCAGCAAGACAGAGAACTATGGCTACACCTTC
CDR3 protein: CASSKTENYGYTF

D gene: -
J gene: TRBJ2-7
clone size: once
V gene: TRBV7-6
CDR3 DNA: TGTGCCAGCAGCTTTGGGGGGGGGCTCAATGAGCAGTACTTC
CDR3 protein: CASSFGGGLNEQYF

D gene: -
J gene: TRBJ1-2
clone size: -
V gene: TRBV25-1
CDR3 DNA: TGTGCCAGCAGTGAGACGACGGGGCCATTGACATCTGGCTACACCTTC
CDR3 protein: CASSETTGPLTSGYTF

D gene: -
J gene: TRBJ2-7
clone size: -
V gene: TRBV12-3/TRBV12-4
CDR3 DNA: TGTGCCAGCAGTTTAACCCTCGGTTACGAGCAGTACTTC
CDR3 protein: CASSLTLGYEQYF

D gene: -
J gene: TRBJ1-1
clone size: -
V gene: TRBV25-1
CDR3 DNA: TGTGCCAGCAGTGAGGGGGGGGCTCTCGGAGCTTTCTTT
CDR3 protein: CASSEGGALGAFF

D gene: TRBD1
J gene: TRBJ2-2
clone size: -
V gene: TRBV7-2
CDR3 DNA: TGTGCCAGCAGCTGGACAGGGGGTACCGGGGAGCTGTTTTTT
CDR3 protein: CASSWTGGTGELFF

D gene: TRBD1
J gene: TRBJ2-7
clone size: once
V gene: TRBV9
CDR3 DNA: TGTGCCAGCAGCGTAGCTGGGGAGACAGGGGGCCCCTACGAGCAGTACTTC
CDR3 protein: CASSVAGETGGPYEQYF

D gene: TRBD2
J gene: TRBJ2-1
clone size: many
V gene: TRBV7-2
CDR3 DNA: TGTGCCAGCAGCCCGATAGCGGGGGGTTCCTACAATGAGCAGTTCTTC
CDR3 protein: CASSPIAGGSYNEQFF

D gene: -
J gene: TRBJ2-3
clone size: -
V gene: TRBV4-1
CDR3 DNA: TGTGCCAGCAGCCTTGTCGGAGACTCAGATACGCAGTATTTT
CDR3 protein: CASSLVGDSDTQYF

D gene: -
J gene: TRBJ1-3
clone size: many
V gene: TRBV7-6
CDR3 DNA: TGTGCCAGCAGCTTAAGCGGTAACTCTGGAAACACCATATATTTT
CDR3 protein: CASSLSGNSGNTIYF

D gene: -
J gene: TRBJ1-6
clone size: many
V gene: TRBV5-5
CDR3 DNA: TGTGCCAGCAGCTTGGATGCATGGGGTAATTCACCCCTCCACTTT
CDR3 protein: CASSLDAWGNSPLHF

D gene: TRBD1
J gene: TRBJ2-7
clone size: -
V gene: TRBV19
CDR3 DNA: TGTGCCAGTACACGTACCGGGACAGGGGTCTCCTACGAGCAGTACTTC
CDR3 protein: CASTRTGTGVSYEQYF

D gene: -
J gene: TRBJ1-1
clone size: many
V gene: TRBV25-1
CDR3 DNA: TGTGCCAGCAGTGACAGCTTCACTGAAGCTTTCTTT
CDR3 protein: CASSDSFTEAFF

D gene: -
J gene: TRBJ1-2
clone size: many
V gene: TRBV19
CDR3 DNA: TGTGCCAGTAGTCACAATAACAGGGCTGGCTACACCTTC
CDR3 protein: CASSHNNRAGYTF

D gene: -
J gene: TRBJ2-3
clone size: many
V gene: TRBV6-5
CDR3 DNA: TGTGCCAGCAGTTCACAACAGGGCAGCACAGATACGCAGTATTTT
CDR3 protein: CASSSQQGSTDTQYF

D gene: TRBD2
J gene: TRBJ2-4
clone size: many
V gene: TRBV7-3
CDR3 DNA: TGTGCCAGCAGCCCCCGCCCGGGGGGAACCTCGAACGTAGCCAAAAACATTCAGTACTTC
CDR3 protein: CASSPRPGGTSNVAKNIQYF

D gene: TRBD1
J gene: TRBJ2-7
clone size: -
V gene: TRBV20-1
CDR3 DNA: TGCAGTGCAAGACAGGGAGTGTACGAGCAGTACTTC
CDR3 protein: CSARQGVYEQYF

D gene: TRBD1
J gene: TRBJ1-1
clone size: -
V gene: TRBV5-1
CDR3 DNA: TGCGCCAGCAGCTTGGAGGGGGCGAGTTCGACTGAAGCTTTCTTT
CDR3 protein: CASSLEGASSTEAFF

D gene: TRBD1
J gene: TRBJ2-7
clone size: -
V gene: TRBV29-1
CDR3 DNA: TGCAGCGTTGTCAGACAGGGGGAAGGTCTACGCGAGCAGTACTTC
CDR3 protein: CSVVRQGEGLREQYF

D gene: -
J gene: TRBJ2-4
clone size: many
V gene: TRBV2
CDR3 DNA: TGTGCCAGCAGTGGGGCCGGAAAAAACATTCAGTACTTC
CDR3 protein: CASSGAGKNIQYF

D gene: TRBD2
J gene: TRBJ2-5
clone size: -
V gene: TRBV7-3
CDR3 DNA: TGTGCCAGCAGCTTAGGCGGGGGGGCCCAGTACTTC
CDR3 protein: CASSLGGGAQYF

D gene: TRBD1
J gene: TRBJ2-7
clone size: many
V gene: TRBV4-1
CDR3 DNA: TGCGCCAGCAGCCAAGCGGGGACAGGGACCTACGAGCAGTACTTC
CDR3 protein: CASSQAGTGTYEQYF

D gene: -
J gene: TRBJ2-5
clone size: -
V gene: TRBV9
CDR3 DNA: TGTGCCAGCAGCGTAGCAGGGGTTGGGGCGACCCAGTACTTC
CDR3 protein: CASSVAGVGATQYF

D gene: -
J gene: TRBJ1-2
clone size: once
V gene: TRBV24-1
CDR3 DNA: TGTGCCAGCGGACCCTCGCCCTGGACGGCTACCTATGGCTACACCTTC
CDR3 protein: CASGPSPWTATYGYTF

D gene: -
J gene: TRBJ1-5
clone size: many
V gene: TRBV27
CDR3 DNA: TGTGCCAGCAGTTCCCTTGTGGATCAGCCCCAGCATTTT
CDR3 protein: CASSSLVDQPQHF

D gene: TRBD1
J gene: TRBJ1-5
clone size: -
V gene: TRBV7-2
CDR3 DNA: TGTGCCAGCAGCCCCGGGACAGGGGGCCTCCTTAGCAATCAGCCCCAGCATTTT
CDR3 protein: CASSPGTGGLLSNQPQHF

D gene: -
J gene: TRBJ2-3
clone size: -
V gene: TRBV24-1
CDR3 DNA: TGTGCCACCAGTGATTTCCCCCTTACAGATACGCAGTATTTT
CDR3 protein: CATSDFPLTDTQYF

D gene: -
J gene: TRBJ1-1
clone size: -
V gene: TRBV28
CDR3 DNA: TGTGCCAGCAGTGACGTACTAGGAGGCACTGAAGCTTTCTTT
CDR3 protein: CASSDVLGGTEAFF

D gene: -
J gene: TRBJ2-1
clone size: -
V gene: TRBV11-2
CDR3 DNA: TGTGCCAGCAGCTTAAAAAGAGGACTTTCCTACAATGAGCAGTTCTTC
CDR3 protein: CASSLKRGLSYNEQFF

D gene: TRBD1
J gene: TRBJ1-6
clone size: -
V gene: TRBV10-2
CDR3 DNA: TGCGCCAGCAACGCCGGGACAGGGCACTATAATTCACCCCTCCACTTT
CDR3 protein: CASNAGTGHYNSPLHF

D gene: TRBD1
J gene: TRBJ2-7
clone size: many
V gene: TRBV10-3
CDR3 DNA: TGTGCCATCAGTGAAAGAGGGGACAGTTACTACGAGCAGTACTTC
CDR3 protein: CAISERGDSYYEQYF

D gene: -
J gene: TRBJ1-5
clone size: many
V gene: TRBV7-8
CDR3 DNA: TGTGCCAGCAGCTTAGGCTCCCGGGGACAGCCCCAGCATTTT
CDR3 protein: CASSLGSRGQPQHF

D gene: -
J gene: TRBJ1-1
clone size: -
V gene: TRBV14
CDR3 DNA: TGTGCCAGCAGCCAAGGGACGGACGGGAATGAAGTTTTCTTT
CDR3 protein: CASSQGTDGNEVFF

D gene: -
J gene: TRBJ1-2
clone size: -
V gene: TRBV2
CDR3 DNA: TGTGCCAGCGGGAACGGGGCAGACTATGGCTACACCTTC
CDR3 protein: CASGNGADYGYTF

D gene: TRBD1
J gene: TRBJ2-7
clone size: many
V gene: TRBV19
CDR3 DNA: TGTGCCAGTAGTATGCGGCAGGGGGCCTCCTACGAGCAGTACTTC
CDR3 protein: CASSMRQGASYEQYF

D gene: TRBD2
J gene: TRBJ2-7
clone size: -
V gene: TRBV20-1
CDR3 DNA: TGCAGTGCTGAGCGGGAGGGCCGGTTTCAGTACTTC
CDR3 protein: CSAEREGRFQYF

D gene: -
J gene: TRBJ1-4
clone size: many
V gene: TRBV6-5
CDR3 DNA: TGTGCCAGCAGTAAGGGGGGGACTAATGAAAAACTGTTTTTT
CDR3 protein: CASSKGGTNEKLFF

D gene: -
J gene: TRBJ2-3
clone size: -
V gene: TRBV7-2
CDR3 DNA: TGTGCCAGCAGCTCGTCTCTGGCTACGCAGTATTTT
CDR3 protein: CASSSSLATQYF

D gene: -
J gene: TRBJ2-5
clone size: -
V gene: TRBV5-1
CDR3 DNA: TGTGCCAGCAGCTTCTCTACCCTTCAAGAGACCCAGTACTTC
CDR3 protein: CASSFSTLQETQYF

D gene: TRBD1
J gene: TRBJ1-6
clone size: many
V gene: TRBV25-1
CDR3 DNA: TGTGCCAGCAGGCATGAAGACAGGGGTAATTCACCCCTCCACTTT
CDR3 protein: CASRHEDRGNSPLHF

D gene: -
J gene: TRBJ2-7
clone size: once
V gene: TRBV15
CDR3 DNA: TGTGCCACCAGCAGACATACCGGGCGGCGGGCCTACGAGCAGTACTTC
CDR3 protein: CATSRHTGRRAYEQYF

D gene: TRBD1
J gene: TRBJ1-1
clone size: -
V gene: TRBV29-1
CDR3 DNA: TGCAGTGCCGGACAGGGGGACGCTGAAGCTTTCTTT
CDR3 protein: CSAGQGDAEAFF

D gene: -
J gene: TRBJ1-1
clone size: -
V gene: TRBV5-1
CDR3 DNA: TGCGCCAGCAGCTTGGTATACAGAGAGAACACTGAAGCTTTCTTT
CDR3 protein: CASSLVYRENTEAFF

D gene: -
J gene: TRBJ1-1
clone size: -
V gene: TRBV25-1
CDR3 DNA: TGTGCCAGCAAGGGGTCAGGGAACACTGAAGCTTTCTTT
CDR3 protein: CASKGSGNTEAFF

D gene: -
J gene: TRBJ2-1
clone size: -
V gene: TRBV9
CDR3 DNA: TGTGCCAGCAGCGTAGAGGGGTCAGGGCATGAGCAGTTCTTC
CDR3 protein: CASSVEGSGHEQFF

D gene: TRBD1
J gene: TRBJ1-5
clone size: -
V gene: TRBV19
CDR3 DNA: TGTGCCAGTAGTGCCACAGGGGTCAATCAGCCCCAGCATTTT
CDR3 protein: CASSATGVNQPQHF

D gene: -
J gene: TRBJ2-6
clone size: -
V gene: TRBV5-1
CDR3 DNA: TGCGCCAGCAGCTTGTATTCAGAGAGGGGATCGACCAACGTCCTGACTTTC
CDR3 protein: CASSLYSERGSTNVLTF

D gene: -
J gene: TRBJ1-2
clone size: -
V gene: TRBV20-1
CDR3 DNA: TGCAGTGCTAGAGACCGCCCAGGGAGGGATGGCTACACCTTC
CDR3 protein: CSARDRPGRDGYTF

D gene: -
J gene: TRBJ2-5
clone size: -
V gene: TRBV7-7
CDR3 DNA: TGTGCTAGCAGCTTATACACCGGGGAGACCCAGTACTTC
CDR3 protein: CASSLYTGETQYF

D gene: -
J gene: TRBJ1-5
clone size: many
V gene: TRBV3-1
CDR3 DNA: TGTGCCAGCAGCCAAGACAGGGGACGCAATCAGCCCCAGCATTTT
CDR3 protein: CASSQDRGRNQPQHF

D gene: -
J gene: TRBJ1-1
clone size: -
V gene: TRBV7-8
CDR3 DNA: TGTGCCAGCCAGTTGGGACGGGACACTGAAGCTTTCTTT
CDR3 protein: CASQLGRDTEAFF

D gene: TRBD1
J gene: TRBJ2-1
clone size: -
V gene: TRBV24-1
CDR3 DNA: TGTGCCACCAGTGGGAGACAGGGTTCCTACAATGAGCAGTTCTTC
CDR3 protein: CATSGRQGSYNEQFF

D gene: TRBD2
J gene: TRBJ2-2
clone size: many
V gene: TRBV20-1
CDR3 DNA: TGCAGTGCTAGCTCCACGGGGGGGCAGCGTATCGGGGAGCTGTTTTTT
CDR3 protein: CSASSTGGQRIGELFF